This T cell receptor (beta chain) was captured in a study of blood T cell repertoires in COVID-19. Across the whole study: Material from acute and convalescent COVID-19 was sourced from the United States, Italy and Spain. The cDNA or gDNA used as material had been derived from T cells, B-cell-depleted T cells, or PBMCs.

Looked up from germline, CDR1 is SGHNT and CDR2 is YYREEE (reference sequence). The CDR3 runs to 16 residues. V lost 5 bases and J lost 0, with 14 bases in between. The repertoire was sequenced with immunoSEQ multiplex PCR; TCRdb's copy has only in-frame clones and lacks some. In the table there are approximately 60,000 clones, roughly 84% of which are singletons. The receptor's source is a woman aged 80 or older with active or convalescent COVID-19. Sequenced: peripheral blood. This rearrangement joins TRBV5-4 to TRBJ1-4; D call uncertain. The CDR3 nucleotides are TGTGCCAGCAGTTACGGGGAGGGCGCAACTAATGAAAAACTGTTTTTT. Protein sequence: CASSYGEGATNEKLFF.